This TCR beta chain was obtained from a study of blood T cells in healthy people across ages. Study details: Researchers report that template switching captured about one barcoded beta molecule per two T cells.

General study findings and limits: With naive T cell percentage, TCR beta diversity showed a strong correlation.

This CDR3 is built from 16 residues. Germline V CDR1 and CDR2: KGHDR, SFDVKD. Trimming took 3 bases from V and 0 from J; bases not matched to a gene: 3. Ranging in age from about 6 to 90, the donors were healthy Caucasian individuals from Russia. The use of a sample-barcoded 5' primer and a J-beta primer mix characterized a second PCR of about 6 to 12 cycles. In TCRdb, the 5' RACE reads were re-called with MiXCR into one record per CDR3 protein. The data show fewer than 2,000,000 distinct CDR3 sequences, roughly two fifths seen once. About this clonotype itself: What it binds is not known.

Sequences were obtained from blood. The chain combines TRBV24-1 with TRBJ2-5, with 10 positions matching TRBD2. The source of this sequence is a human donor in good health. The CDR3 loop is CATSDVSGGHQETQYF. DNA of the CDR3: TGTGCCACCAGTGATGTTAGCGGGGGGCACCAAGAGACCCAGTACTTC.